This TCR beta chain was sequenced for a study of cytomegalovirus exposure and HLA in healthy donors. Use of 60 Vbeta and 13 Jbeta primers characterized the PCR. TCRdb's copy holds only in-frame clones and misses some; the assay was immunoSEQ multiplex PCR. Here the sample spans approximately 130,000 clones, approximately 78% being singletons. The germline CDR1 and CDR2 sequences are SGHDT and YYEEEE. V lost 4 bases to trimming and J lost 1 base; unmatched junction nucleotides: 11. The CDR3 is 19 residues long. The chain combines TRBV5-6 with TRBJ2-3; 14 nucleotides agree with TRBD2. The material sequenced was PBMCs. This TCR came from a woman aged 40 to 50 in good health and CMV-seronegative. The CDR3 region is CASSHEGTSGSWGTDTQYF. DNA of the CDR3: TGTGCCAGCAGCCACGAGGGGACTAGCGGGAGCTGGGGCACAGATACGCAGTATTTT.